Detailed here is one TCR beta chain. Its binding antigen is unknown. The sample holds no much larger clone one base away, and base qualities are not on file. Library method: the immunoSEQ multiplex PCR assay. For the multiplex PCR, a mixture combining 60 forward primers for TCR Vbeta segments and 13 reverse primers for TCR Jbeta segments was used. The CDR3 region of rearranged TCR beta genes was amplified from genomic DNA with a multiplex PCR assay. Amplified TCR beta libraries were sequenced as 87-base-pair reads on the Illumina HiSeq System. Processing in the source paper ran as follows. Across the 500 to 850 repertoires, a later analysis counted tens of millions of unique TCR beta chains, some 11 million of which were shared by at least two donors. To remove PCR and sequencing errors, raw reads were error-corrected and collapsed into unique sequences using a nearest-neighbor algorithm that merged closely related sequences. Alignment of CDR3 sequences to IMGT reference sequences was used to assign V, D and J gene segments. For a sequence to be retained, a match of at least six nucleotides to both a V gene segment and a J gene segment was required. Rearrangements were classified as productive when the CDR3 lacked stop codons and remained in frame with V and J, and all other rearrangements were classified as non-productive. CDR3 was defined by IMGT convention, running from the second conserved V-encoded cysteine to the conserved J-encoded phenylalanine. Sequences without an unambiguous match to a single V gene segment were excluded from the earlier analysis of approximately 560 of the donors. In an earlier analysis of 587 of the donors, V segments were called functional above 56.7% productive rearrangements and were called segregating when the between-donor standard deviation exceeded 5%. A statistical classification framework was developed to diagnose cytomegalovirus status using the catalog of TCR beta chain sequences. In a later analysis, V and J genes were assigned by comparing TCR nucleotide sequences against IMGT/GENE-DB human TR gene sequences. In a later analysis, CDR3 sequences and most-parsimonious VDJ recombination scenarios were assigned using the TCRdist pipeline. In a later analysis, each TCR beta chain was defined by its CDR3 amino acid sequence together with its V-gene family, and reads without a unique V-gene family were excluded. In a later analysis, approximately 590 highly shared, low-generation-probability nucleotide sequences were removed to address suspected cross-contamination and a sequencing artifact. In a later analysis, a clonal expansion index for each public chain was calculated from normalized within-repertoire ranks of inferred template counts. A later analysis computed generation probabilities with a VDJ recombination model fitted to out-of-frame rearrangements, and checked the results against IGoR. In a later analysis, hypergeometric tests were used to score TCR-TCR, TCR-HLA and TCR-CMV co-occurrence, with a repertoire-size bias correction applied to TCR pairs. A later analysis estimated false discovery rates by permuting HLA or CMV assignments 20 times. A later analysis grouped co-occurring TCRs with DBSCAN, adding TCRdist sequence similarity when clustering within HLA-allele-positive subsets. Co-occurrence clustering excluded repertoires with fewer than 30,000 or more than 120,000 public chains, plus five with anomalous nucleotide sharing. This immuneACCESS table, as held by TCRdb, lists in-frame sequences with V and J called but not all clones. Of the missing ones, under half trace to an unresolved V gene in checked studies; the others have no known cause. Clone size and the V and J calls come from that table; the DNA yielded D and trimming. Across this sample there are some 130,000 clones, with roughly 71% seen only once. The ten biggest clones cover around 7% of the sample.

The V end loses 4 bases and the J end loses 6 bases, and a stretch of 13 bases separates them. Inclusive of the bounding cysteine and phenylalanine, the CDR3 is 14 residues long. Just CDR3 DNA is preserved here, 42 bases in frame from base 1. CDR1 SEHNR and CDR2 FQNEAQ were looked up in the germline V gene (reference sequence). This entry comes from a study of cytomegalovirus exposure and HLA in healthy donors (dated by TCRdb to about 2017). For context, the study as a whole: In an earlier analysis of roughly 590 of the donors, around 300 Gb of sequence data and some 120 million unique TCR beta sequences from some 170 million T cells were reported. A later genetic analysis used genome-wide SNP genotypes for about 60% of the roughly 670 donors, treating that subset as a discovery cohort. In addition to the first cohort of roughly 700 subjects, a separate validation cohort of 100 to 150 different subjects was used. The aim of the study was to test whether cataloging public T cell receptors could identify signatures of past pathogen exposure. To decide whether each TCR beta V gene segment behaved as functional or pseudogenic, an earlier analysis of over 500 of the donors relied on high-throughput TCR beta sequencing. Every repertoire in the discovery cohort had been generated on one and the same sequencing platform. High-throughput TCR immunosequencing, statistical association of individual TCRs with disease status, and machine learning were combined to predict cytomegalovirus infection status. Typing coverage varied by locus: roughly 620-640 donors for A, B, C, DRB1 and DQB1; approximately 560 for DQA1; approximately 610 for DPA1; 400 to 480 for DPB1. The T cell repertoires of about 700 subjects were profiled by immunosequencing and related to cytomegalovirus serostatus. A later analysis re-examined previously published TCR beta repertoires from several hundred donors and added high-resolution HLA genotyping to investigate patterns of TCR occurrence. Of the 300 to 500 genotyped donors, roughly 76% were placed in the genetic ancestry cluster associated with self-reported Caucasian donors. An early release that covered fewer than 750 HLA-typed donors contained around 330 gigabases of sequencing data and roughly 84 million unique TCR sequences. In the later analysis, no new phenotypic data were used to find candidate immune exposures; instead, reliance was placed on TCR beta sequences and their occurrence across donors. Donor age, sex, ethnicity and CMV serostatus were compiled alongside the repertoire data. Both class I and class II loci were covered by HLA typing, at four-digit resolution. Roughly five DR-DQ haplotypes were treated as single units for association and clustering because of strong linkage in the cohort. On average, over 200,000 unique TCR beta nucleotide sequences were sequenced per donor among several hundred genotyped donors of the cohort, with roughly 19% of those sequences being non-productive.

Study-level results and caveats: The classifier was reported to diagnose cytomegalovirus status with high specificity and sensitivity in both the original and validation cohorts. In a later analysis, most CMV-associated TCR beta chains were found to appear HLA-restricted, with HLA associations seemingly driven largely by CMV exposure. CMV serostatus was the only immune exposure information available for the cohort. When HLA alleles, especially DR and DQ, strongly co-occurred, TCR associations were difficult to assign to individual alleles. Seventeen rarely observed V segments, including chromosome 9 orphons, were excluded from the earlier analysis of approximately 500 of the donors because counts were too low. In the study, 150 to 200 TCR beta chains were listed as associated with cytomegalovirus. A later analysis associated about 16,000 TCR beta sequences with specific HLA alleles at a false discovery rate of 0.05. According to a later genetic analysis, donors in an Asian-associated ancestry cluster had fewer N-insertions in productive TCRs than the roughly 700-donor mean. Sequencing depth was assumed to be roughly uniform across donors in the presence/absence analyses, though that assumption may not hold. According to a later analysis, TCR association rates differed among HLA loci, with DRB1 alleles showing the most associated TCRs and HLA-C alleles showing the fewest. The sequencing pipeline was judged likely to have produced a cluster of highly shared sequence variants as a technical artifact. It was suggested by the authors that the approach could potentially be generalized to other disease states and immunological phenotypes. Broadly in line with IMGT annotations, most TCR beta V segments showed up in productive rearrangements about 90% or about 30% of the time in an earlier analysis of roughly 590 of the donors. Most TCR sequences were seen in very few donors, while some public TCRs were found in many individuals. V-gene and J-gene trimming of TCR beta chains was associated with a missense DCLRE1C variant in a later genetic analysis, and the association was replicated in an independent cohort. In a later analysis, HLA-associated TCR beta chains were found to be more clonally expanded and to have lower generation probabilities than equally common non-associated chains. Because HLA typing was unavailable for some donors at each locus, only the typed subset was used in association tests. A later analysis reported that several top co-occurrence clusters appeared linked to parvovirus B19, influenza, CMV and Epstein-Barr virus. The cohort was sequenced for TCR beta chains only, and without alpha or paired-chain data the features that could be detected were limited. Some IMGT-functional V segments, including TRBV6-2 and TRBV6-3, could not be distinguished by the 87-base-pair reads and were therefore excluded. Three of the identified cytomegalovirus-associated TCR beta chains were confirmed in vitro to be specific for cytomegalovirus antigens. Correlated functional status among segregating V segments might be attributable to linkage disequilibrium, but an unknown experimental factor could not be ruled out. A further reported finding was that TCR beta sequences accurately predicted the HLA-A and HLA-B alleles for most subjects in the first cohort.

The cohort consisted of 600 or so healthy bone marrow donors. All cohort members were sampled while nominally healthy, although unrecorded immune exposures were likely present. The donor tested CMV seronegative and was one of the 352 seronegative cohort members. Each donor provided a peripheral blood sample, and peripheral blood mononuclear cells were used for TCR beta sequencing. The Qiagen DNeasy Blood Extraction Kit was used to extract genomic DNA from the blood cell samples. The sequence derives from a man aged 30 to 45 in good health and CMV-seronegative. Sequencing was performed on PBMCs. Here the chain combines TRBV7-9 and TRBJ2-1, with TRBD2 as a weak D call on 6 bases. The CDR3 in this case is CASSSTRGRNEQFF. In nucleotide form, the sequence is TGTGCCAGCAGCTCCACGCGGGGACGCAATGAGCAGTTCTTC.